This TCR beta chain stems from a study of identical twins. This clonotype has a handful of counts. TCRdb re-derived calls from the 5' RACE reads in MiXCR, one entry per CDR3 protein. The sample has a few hundred thousand distinct CDR3 sequences; about 13% are singletons. Germline lookup yields CDR1 SGHNT and CDR2 YENEEA. V was clipped by 3 bases and J by 2 bases, with 10 bases between them. The CDR3 has 14 amino acids. Another study also made use of these data, one on yellow fever vaccine responses in identical twins.

The chain uses TRBV11-3 and TRBJ1-1; D remains unclear. This TCR came from a woman under 30 in good health. Material for sequencing was memory (CD45RO+) T cells sorted from blood. CDR3 DNA sequence: TGTGCCAGCAGCTTTTCGTCAGCAAACACTGAAGCTTTCTTT. Encoded protein: CASSFSSANTEAFF.